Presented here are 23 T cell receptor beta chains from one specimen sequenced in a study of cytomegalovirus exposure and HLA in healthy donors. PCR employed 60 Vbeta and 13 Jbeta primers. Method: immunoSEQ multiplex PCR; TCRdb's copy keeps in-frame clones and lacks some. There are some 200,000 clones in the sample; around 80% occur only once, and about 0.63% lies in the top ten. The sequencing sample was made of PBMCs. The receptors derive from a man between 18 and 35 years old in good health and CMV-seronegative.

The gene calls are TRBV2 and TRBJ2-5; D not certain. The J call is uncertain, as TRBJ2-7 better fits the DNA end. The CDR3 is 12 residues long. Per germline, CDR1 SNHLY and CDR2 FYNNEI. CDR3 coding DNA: TGTGCCAGCGTGGGCCCCTTATACGAGCAGTACTTC. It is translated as CASVGPLYEQYF.

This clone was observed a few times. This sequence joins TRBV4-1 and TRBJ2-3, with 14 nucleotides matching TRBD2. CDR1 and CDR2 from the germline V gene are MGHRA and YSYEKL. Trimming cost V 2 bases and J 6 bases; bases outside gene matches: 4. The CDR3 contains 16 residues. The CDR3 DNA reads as TGCGCCAGCAGCCAACCGGGACTAGCGGGAGCGGATACGCAGTATTTT. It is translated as CASSQPGLAGADTQYF.

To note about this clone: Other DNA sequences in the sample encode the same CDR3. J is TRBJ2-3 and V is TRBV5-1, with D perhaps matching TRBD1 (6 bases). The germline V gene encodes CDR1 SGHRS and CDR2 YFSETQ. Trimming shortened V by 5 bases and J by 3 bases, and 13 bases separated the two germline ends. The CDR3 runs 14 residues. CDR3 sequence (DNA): TGCGCCAGCAGTCCGGACAGAGCAACAGATACGCAGTATTTT. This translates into CASSPDRATDTQYF.

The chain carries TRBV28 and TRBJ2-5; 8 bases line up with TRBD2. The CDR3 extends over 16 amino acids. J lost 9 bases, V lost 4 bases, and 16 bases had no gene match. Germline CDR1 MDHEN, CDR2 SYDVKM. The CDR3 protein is CASSSIGTRGLGSQYF. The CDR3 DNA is TGTGCCAGCAGTTCCATCGGGACTAGGGGATTGGGGTCCCAGTACTTC.

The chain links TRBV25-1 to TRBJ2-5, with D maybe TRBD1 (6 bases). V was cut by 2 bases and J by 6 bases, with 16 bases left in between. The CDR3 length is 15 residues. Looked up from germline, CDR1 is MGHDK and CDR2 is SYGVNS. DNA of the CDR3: TGTGCCAGCAGTGAAATCCGGGCAGGGGAACAGACCCAGTACTTC. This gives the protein CASSEIRAGEQTQYF.

Written as DNA, the CDR3 is TGTGCCAGCAGCCAAGACCTCTTAGCGGGCGAGCAGTACTTC. Translated, it gives CASSQDLLAGEQYF. The chain links TRBV4-2 to TRBJ2-7; the match to TRBD2 covers 7 bases. The CDR3 consists of 14 residues. V trimming: 0 bases; J trimming: 6 bases; junction bases outside the gene matches: 5. Germline V gives CDR1 LGHNA, CDR2 YNFKEQ.

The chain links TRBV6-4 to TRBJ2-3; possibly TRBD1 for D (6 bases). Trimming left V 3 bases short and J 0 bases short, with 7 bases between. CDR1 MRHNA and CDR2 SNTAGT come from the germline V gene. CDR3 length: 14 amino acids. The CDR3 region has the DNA TGTGCCAGCAGTGATCAGGGGAGCACAGATACGCAGTATTTT. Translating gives CASSDQGSTDTQYF.

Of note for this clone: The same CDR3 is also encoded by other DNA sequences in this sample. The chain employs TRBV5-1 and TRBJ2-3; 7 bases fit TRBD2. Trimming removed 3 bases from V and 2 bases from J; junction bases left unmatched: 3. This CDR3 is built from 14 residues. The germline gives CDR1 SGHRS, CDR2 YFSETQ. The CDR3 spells CASSSGLVTDTQYF. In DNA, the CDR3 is TGCGCCAGCAGCTCCGGACTAGTCACAGATACGCAGTATTTT.

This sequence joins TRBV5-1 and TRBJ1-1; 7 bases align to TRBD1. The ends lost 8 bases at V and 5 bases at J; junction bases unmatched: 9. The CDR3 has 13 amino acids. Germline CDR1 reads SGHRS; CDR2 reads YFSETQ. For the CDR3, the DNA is TGCGCCAGTTCTACAGGGGCCGGGACTGAAGCTTTCTTT. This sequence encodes CASSTGAGTEAFF.

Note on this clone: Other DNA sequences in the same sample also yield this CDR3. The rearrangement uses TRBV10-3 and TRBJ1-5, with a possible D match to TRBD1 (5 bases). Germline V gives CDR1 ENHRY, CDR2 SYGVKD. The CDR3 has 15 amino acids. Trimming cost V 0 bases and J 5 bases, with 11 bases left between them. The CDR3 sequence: CAISESQGGDQPQHF. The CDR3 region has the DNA TGTGCCATCAGTGAGTCCCAGGGAGGGGATCAGCCCCAGCATTTT.

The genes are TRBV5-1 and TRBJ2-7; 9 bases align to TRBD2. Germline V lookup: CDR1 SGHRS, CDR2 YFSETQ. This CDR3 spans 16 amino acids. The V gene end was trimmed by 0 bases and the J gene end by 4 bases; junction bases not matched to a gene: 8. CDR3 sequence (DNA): TGCGCCAGCAGCTTGGCGAGGCGGGAGGGTTCATACGAGCAGTACTTC. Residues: CASSLARREGSYEQYF.

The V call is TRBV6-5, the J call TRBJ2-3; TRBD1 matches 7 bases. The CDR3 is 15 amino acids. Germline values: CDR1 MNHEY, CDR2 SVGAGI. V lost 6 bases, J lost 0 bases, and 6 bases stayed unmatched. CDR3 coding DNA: TGTGCCAGCAGACTTACAGGGGCGAGCACAGATACGCAGTATTTT. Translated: CASRLTGASTDTQYF.

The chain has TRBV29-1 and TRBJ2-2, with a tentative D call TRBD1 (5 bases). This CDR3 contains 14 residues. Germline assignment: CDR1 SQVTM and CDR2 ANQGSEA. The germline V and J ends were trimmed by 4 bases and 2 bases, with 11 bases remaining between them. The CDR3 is CSVVQQGNTGELFF. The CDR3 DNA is TGCAGCGTTGTTCAGCAGGGAAACACCGGGGAGCTGTTTTTT.

Here the CDR3 DNA reads TGTGCCAGCTCACCGAACAGCGGGAGCGGCACCGGGGAGCTGTTTTTT. This encodes CASSPNSGSGTGELFF. The chain is built from TRBV18 and TRBJ2-2; 8 bases align to TRBD2. V was clipped by 3 bases and J by 4 bases; unmatched bases: 7. The germline CDR1 and CDR2 sequences are KGHSH and LQKENI. This CDR3 contains 16 residues.

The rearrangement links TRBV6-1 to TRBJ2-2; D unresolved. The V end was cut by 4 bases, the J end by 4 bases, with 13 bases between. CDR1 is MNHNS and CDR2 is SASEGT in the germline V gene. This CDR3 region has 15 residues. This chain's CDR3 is CASSGRLLGTGELFF. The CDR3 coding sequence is TGTGCCAGCAGTGGGCGGCTGTTGGGCACCGGGGAGCTGTTTTTT.

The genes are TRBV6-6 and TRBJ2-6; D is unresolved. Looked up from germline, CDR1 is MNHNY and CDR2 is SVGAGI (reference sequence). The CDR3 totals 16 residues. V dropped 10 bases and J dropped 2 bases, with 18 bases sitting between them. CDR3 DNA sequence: TGTGCCACGGCCGGCCGGTGGAGAACTGGGGCCAACGTCCTGACTTTC. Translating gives CATAGRWRTGANVLTF.

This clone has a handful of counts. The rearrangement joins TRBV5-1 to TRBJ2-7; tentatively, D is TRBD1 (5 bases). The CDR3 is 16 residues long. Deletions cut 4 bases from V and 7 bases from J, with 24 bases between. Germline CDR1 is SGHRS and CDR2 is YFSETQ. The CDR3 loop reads CASSRSVSVGPEEQYF. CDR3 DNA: TGCGCCAGCAGCCGATCGGTCAGCGTGGGGCCTGAAGAGCAGTACTTC.

The CDR3 coding sequence is TGTGCCAGCAGCTTGGGTATTGGAGGGACAGGGGTCTCGAACACTGAAGCTTTCTTT. Residues: CASSLGIGGTGVSNTEAFF. The rearrangement links TRBV5-4 to TRBJ1-1; 10 bases fit TRBD1. CDR1 and CDR2 from the germline V gene are SGHNT and YYREEE (reference sequence). This CDR3 comprises 19 residues. J was trimmed by 1 base and V by 0 bases; bases with no gene match: 12.

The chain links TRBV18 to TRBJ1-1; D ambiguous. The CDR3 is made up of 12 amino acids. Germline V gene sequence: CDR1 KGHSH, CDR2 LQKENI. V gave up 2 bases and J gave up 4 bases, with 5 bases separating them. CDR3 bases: TGTGCCAGCTCACCATCGGTCACTGAAGCTTTCTTT. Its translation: CASSPSVTEAFF.

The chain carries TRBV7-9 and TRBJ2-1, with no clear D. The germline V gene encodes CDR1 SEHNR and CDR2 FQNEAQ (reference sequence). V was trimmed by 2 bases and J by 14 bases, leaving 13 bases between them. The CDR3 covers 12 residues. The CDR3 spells CASSLTETREFF. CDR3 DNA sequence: TGTGCCAGCAGCTTAACTGAAACCCGGGAGTTCTTC.

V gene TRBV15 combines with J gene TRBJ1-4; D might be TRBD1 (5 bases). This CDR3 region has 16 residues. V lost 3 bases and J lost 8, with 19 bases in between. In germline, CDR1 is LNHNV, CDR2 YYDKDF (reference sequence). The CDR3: CATSREPGRRAEKLFF. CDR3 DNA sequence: TGTGCCACCAGCAGGGAACCGGGACGGAGGGCGGAAAAACTGTTTTTT.

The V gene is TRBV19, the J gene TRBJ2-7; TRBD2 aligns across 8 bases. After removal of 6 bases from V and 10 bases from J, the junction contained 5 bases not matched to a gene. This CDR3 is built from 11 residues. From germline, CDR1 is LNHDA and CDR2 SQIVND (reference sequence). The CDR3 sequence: CASRLGTRQYF. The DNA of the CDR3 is TGTGCCAGTAGACTCGGGACTAGACAGTACTTC.

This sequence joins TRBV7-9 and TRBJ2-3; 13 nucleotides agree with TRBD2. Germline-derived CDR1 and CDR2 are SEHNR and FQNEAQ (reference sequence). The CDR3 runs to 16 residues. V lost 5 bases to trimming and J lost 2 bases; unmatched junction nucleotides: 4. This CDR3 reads CASSQGTSGVTDTQYF. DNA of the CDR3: TGTGCCAGCAGCCAGGGGACTAGCGGGGTCACAGATACGCAGTATTTT.